This TCR beta chain was retrieved from a study of PD-L1 blockade in urothelial cancer. Study-level information: Blood underwent analysis 3 weeks (second dose) and 6 weeks after treatment began.

Time point in this sample: peripheral blood 6 weeks after treatment start. Patient sample counts ranged from 1 to 8, pretreatment and on-treatment. Every PCR got spiked synthetic TCR analog templates. Repertoires were generated with immunoSEQ multiplex PCR, while TCRdb's copy carries only in-frame clones and drops some. The repertoire includes about 45,000 clones, less than 95% of them detected once, and approximately 7.5% sits in the top ten. The V segment lost 4 bases and the J segment 0 bases; nucleotides outside the gene matches: 4. This CDR3 has 15 amino acids. CDR1 is SEHNR, CDR2 FQNEAQ, per germline (reference sequence).

This specimen was PBMCs, taken around atezolizumab (anti-PD-L1) treatment. The clonotype was recovered from a man aged 70 or older with urothelial cancer. The rearrangement joins TRBV7-9 to TRBJ2-3; the match to TRBD1 covers 7 bases. DNA of the CDR3: TGTGCCAGCAGCTCAACAGGGGCCAGCACAGATACGCAGTATTTT. As protein: CASSSTGASTDTQYF.